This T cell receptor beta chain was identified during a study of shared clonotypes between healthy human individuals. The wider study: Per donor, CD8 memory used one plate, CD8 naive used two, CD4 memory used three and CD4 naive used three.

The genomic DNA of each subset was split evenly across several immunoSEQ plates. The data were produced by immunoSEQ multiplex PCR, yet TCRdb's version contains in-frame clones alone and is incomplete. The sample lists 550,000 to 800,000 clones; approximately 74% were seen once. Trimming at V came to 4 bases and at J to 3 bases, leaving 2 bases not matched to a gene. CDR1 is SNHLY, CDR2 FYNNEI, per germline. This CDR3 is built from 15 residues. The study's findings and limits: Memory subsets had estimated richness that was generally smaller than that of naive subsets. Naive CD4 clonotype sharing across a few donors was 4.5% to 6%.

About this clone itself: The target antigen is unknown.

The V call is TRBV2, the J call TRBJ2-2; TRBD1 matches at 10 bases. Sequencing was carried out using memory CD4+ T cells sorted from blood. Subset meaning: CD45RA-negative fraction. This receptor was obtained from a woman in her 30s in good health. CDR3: CASSAGQGYTGELFF. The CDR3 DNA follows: TGTGCCAGCAGTGCGGGACAGGGGTACACCGGGGAGCTGTTTTTT. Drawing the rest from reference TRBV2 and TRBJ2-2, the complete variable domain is EPEVTQTPSHQVTQMGQEVILRCVPISNHLYFYWYRQILGQKVEFLVSFYNNEISEKSEIFDDQFSVERPDGSNFTLKIRSTKLEDSAMYFCASSAGQGYTGELFFGEGSRLTVL.